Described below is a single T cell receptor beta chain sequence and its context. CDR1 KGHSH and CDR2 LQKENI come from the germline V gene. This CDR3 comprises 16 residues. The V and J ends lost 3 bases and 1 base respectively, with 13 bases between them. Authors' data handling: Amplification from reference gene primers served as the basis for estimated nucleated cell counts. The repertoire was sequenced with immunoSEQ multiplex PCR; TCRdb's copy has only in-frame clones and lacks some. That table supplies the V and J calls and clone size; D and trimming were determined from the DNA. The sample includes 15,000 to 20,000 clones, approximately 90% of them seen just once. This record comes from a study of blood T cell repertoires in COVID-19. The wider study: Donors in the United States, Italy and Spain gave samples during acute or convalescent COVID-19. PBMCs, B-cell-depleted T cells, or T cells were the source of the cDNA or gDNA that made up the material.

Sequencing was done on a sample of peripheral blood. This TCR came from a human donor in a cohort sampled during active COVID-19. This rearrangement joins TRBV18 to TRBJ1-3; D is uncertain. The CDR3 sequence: CASSPEDGVSGNTIYF. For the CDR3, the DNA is TGTGCCAGCTCACCCGAGGACGGGGTATCTGGAAACACCATATATTTT.